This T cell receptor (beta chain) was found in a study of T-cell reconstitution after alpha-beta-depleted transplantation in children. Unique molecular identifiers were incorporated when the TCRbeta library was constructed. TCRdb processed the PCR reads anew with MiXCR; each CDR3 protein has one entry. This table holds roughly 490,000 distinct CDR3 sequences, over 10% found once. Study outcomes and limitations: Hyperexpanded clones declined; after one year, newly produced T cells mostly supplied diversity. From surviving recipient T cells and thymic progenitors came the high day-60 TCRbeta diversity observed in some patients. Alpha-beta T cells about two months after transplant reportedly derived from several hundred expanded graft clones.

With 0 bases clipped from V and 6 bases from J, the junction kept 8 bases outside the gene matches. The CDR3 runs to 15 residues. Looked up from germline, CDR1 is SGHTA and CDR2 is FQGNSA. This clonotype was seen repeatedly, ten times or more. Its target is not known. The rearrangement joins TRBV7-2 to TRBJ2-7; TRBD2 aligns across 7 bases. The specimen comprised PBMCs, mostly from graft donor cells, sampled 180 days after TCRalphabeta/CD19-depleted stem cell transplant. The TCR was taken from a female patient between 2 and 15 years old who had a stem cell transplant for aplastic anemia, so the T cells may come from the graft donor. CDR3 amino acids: CASSLAASGPLEQYF. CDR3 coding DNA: TGTGCCAGCAGCTTAGCGGCTAGCGGCCCTCTCGAGCAGTACTTC.